These T cell receptor beta chains were read from a single sample in a study of blood T cell repertoires in COVID-19. Clones were read by immunoSEQ multiplex PCR, and TCRdb kept only the in-frame ones, dropping some. The sample lists fewer than 150,000 clones; roughly 72% were seen once. Material for sequencing was peripheral blood. The source is a human donor in a cohort sampled during active COVID-19. Both conserved end residues are part of each CDR3. The D gene is left open where the match is weak. The listing skips clone size in some rows; elsewhere it reads once, few, many or a size class.

d_call | clone_size | j_call | v_call | cdr3_aa | cdr3_nt
- | - | TRBJ2-3 | TRBV27 | CASSYSAGFSDTQYF | TGTGCCAGCAGTTACAGTGCAGGGTTCTCAGATACGCAGTATTTT
TRBD2 | - | TRBJ2-7 | TRBV7-9 | CASSSSSGGVEQYF | TGTGCCAGCAGCAGCTCTAGCGGGGGTGTAGAGCAGTACTTC
- | - | TRBJ1-2 | TRBV6-6 | CASSYSDSLGGGYTF | TGTGCCAGCAGTTACTCAGACAGCCTCGGCGGAGGCTACACCTTC
TRBD2 | - | TRBJ2-1 | TRBV24-1 | CATSDSSGGVYNEQFF | TGTGCCACCAGTGATTCCAGCGGGGGGGTCTACAATGAGCAGTTCTTC
- | - | TRBJ1-2 | TRBV6-1 | CASSGNSEAGVLPYYGYTF | TGTGCCAGCAGTGGAAATTCCGAGGCAGGGGTCCTTCCTTACTATGGCTACACCTTC
- | - | TRBJ2-5 | TRBV4-2 | CASSQDSKETQYF | TGTGCCAGCAGCCAAGACAGTAAGGAGACCCAGTACTTC
- | - | TRBJ1-1 | TRBV27 | CASSLRGIRGNTEAFF | TGTGCCAGCAGTTTAAGAGGGATCAGGGGGAACACTGAAGCTTTCTTT
TRBD2 | - | TRBJ2-7 | TRBV20-1 | CSASGVAGGVSYEQYF | TGCAGTGCTAGTGGTGTTGCGGGGGGTGTGTCCTACGAGCAGTACTTC
TRBD1 | - | TRBJ1-2 | TRBV2 | CASSPPGQPNYGYTF | TGTGCCAGCAGTCCTCCGGGACAGCCTAACTATGGCTACACCTTC
TRBD1 | few | TRBJ2-1 | TRBV2 | CASIQGAPGNEQFF | TGTGCCAGCATCCAGGGGGCGCCTGGCAATGAGCAGTTCTTC
- | - | TRBJ2-2 | TRBV28 | CASSPTAGLTGELFF | TGTGCCAGCAGTCCGACAGCTGGGTTGACCGGGGAGCTGTTTTTT
- | - | TRBJ2-6 | TRBV2 | CASSVGASGANVLTF | TGTGCCAGCAGTGTTGGGGCATCTGGGGCCAACGTCCTGACTTTC
- | - | TRBJ2-2 | TRBV9 | CASSVVAGATNTGELFF | TGTGCCAGCAGCGTAGTGGCGGGGGCTACCAACACCGGGGAGCTGTTTTTT
- | - | TRBJ2-5 | TRBV28 | CASGTLPLETQYF | TGTGCCAGCGGGACTCTCCCCTTAGAGACCCAGTACTTC
- | - | TRBJ2-2 | TRBV2 | CASTVGENWIGELFF | TGTGCCAGCACCGTAGGGGAAAATTGGATCGGGGAGCTGTTTTTT
- | - | TRBJ2-3 | TRBV6-6 | CASNLGQGTDTQYF | TGTGCCAGCAACCTAGGCCAAGGCACAGATACGCAGTATTTT
- | once | TRBJ2-7 | TRBV6-5 | CASSRTAGYYEQYF | TGTGCCAGCAGCCGCACGGCGGGTTATTACGAGCAGTACTTC
- | once | TRBJ1-2 | TRBV19 | CASRAFSNYGYTF | TGTGCCAGTAGGGCCTTCAGTAACTATGGCTACACCTTC
- | - | TRBJ1-3 | TRBV5-8 | CASSLALFSGNTIYF | TGTGCCAGCAGCTTGGCGCTATTCTCTGGAAACACCATATATTTT
- | - | TRBJ2-1 | TRBV7-9 | CASSNDPRGINEQFF | TGTGCCAGCAGCAACGACCCCCGGGGTATAAATGAGCAGTTCTTC
TRBD1 | few | TRBJ1-2 | TRBV6-5 | CASSTGQGIYGYTF | TGTGCCAGCAGTACGGGACAGGGGATCTATGGCTACACCTTC
TRBD2 | - | TRBJ2-2 | TRBV18 | CASSPRPGGTTGELFF | TGTGCCAGCTCACCACGTCCGGGGGGAACGACCGGGGAGCTGTTTTTT
- | once | TRBJ1-1 | TRBV12-3/TRBV12-4 | CASSSDRYTEAFF | TGTGCCAGCAGTTCCGACAGGTACACTGAAGCTTTCTTT
- | - | TRBJ2-7 | TRBV2 | CASSEGNRVGEQYF | TGTGCCAGCAGTGAAGGGAACAGGGTTGGGGAGCAGTACTTC
TRBD1 | - | TRBJ2-7 | TRBV27 | CASSSGQNQYEQYF | TGTGCCAGCTCATCGGGACAGAATCAATACGAGCAGTACTTC
TRBD2 | - | TRBJ2-4 | TRBV28 | CASILLNERGGRAKNIQYF | TGTGCCAGCATCCTCCTGAATGAGCGGGGGGGGAGAGCCAAAAACATTCAGTACTTC
TRBD1 | - | TRBJ2-1 | TRBV6-5 | CASSAGTGVYNEQFF | TGTGCCAGTTCCGCCGGGACAGGGGTATACAATGAGCAGTTCTTC
- | - | TRBJ1-1 | TRBV27 | CASSLQGYTEAFF | TGTGCCAGCAGTTTACAGGGGTACACTGAAGCTTTCTTT
- | - | TRBJ1-2 | TRBV6-4 | CASSDQGGYGYTF | TGTGCCAGCAGTGACCAGGGTGGCTATGGCTACACCTTC
TRBD2 | - | TRBJ2-1 | TRBV9 | CASSAIAGGLRNEQFF | TGTGCCAGCAGCGCAATAGCGGGGGGGCTACGAAATGAGCAGTTCTTC
- | - | TRBJ1-1 | TRBV10-2 | CAISARGSEAFF | TGCGCCATCTCAGCCAGGGGATCCGAAGCTTTCTTT
- | - | TRBJ1-2 | TRBV7-9 | CASSSTTQGGGYTF | TGTGCCAGCAGCTCAACCACCCAGGGAGGTGGCTACACCTTC
TRBD1 | once | TRBJ2-3 | TRBV6-1 | CASSDRDRGTDTQYF | TGTGCCAGCAGTGACCGGGACAGGGGCACAGATACGCAGTATTTT
TRBD1 | - | TRBJ1-2 | TRBV30 | CAWSEGTGEGYTF | TGTGCCTGGAGTGAAGGGACAGGGGAAGGCTACACCTTC
- | - | TRBJ2-4 | TRBV6-1 | CASSESRAEAKNIQYF | TGTGCCAGCAGTGAAAGTCGAGCGGAAGCCAAAAACATTCAGTACTTC
- | - | TRBJ1-1 | TRBV6-6 | CASSYLEESGTEAFF | TGTGCCAGCAGTTACCTTGAGGAGTCGGGCACTGAAGCTTTCTTT
- | - | TRBJ2-3 | TRBV19 | CASSMEGADTQYF | TGTGCCAGTAGTATGGAGGGTGCAGATACGCAGTATTTT
- | once | TRBJ2-7 | TRBV7-2 | CASSLGGRYEQYF | TGTGCCAGCAGCTTAGGAGGGCGCTACGAGCAGTACTTC
- | - | TRBJ1-4 | TRBV5-8 | CASSFIIGGWEKLFF | TGTGCCAGCAGCTTTATCATAGGGGGTTGGGAAAAACTGTTTTTT
- | - | TRBJ1-4 | TRBV9 | CASSVGVSGTRLEKLFF | TGTGCCAGCAGCGTCGGCGTAAGTGGGACAAGGCTCGAAAAACTGTTTTTT
- | - | TRBJ2-3 | TRBV9 | CASSVGQINTQYF | TGTGCCAGCAGCGTAGGACAGATCAATACGCAGTATTTT
- | few | TRBJ1-1 | TRBV10-1 | CASSDSRNTEAFF | TGCGCCAGCAGTGATAGTAGGAACACTGAAGCTTTCTTT
TRBD1 | - | TRBJ1-5 | TRBV6-5 | CASRQGARQPQHF | TGTGCCAGCAGACAGGGGGCCCGTCAGCCCCAGCATTTT
- | - | TRBJ1-5 | TRBV28 | CASTIPGRVSNQPQHF | TGTGCCAGCACCATACCCGGCAGGGTTAGCAATCAGCCCCAGCATTTT
- | - | TRBJ1-5 | TRBV28 | CASSSPRAEGNQPQHF | TGTGCCAGCAGTTCCCCTCGGGCTGAGGGTAATCAGCCCCAGCATTTT
- | few | TRBJ2-2 | TRBV3-1/TRBV3-2 | CPSSQGGGGRTGELFF | TGTCCCAGCAGCCAAGGGGGCGGGGGAAGAACCGGGGAGCTGTTTTTT
TRBD1 | - | TRBJ1-1 | TRBV9 | CASSGRDRVGFTEAFF | TGTGCCAGCAGCGGGCGGGACAGGGTGGGCTTCACTGAAGCTTTCTTT